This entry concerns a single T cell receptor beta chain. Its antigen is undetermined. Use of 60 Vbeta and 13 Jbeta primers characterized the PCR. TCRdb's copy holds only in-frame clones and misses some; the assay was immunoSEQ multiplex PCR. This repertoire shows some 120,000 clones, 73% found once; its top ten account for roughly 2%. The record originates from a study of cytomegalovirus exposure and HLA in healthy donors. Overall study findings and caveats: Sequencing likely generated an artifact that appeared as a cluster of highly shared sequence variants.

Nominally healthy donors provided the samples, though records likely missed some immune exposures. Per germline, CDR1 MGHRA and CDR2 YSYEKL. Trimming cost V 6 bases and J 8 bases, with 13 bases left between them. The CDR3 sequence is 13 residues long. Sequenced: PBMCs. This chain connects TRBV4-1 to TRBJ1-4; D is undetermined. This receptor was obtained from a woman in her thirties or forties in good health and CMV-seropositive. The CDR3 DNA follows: TGCGCCAGCAGAACCAGGCTTGGCGAAAAACTGTTTTTT. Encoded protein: CASRTRLGEKLFF.